These T cell receptor beta chains were read from a single sample in a study of Graves' ophthalmopathy and Graves' hyperthyroidism. TCRdb itself ran the multiplex PCR reads through MiXCR, one entry per CDR3 protein. In the table there are 300,000 to 450,000 distinct CDR3 sequences, about a sixth of which are singletons. The specimen sequenced was peripheral blood. The receptors were sampled from an adult woman with stable Graves' hyperthyroidism. The CDR3 runs from the conserved cysteine through the conserved F or W. Each record gives: clone size, J gene, D gene, V gene, CDR3 protein, CDR3 DNA. D genes are given only for firm matches. Some rows have no size entry. The others give once, few or many, or a class for an expanded clone.

>-|TRBJ2-7|-|TRBV28
CASSRDIQSHEQYF
TGTGCCAGCAGTCGGGACATACAATCCCACGAGCAGTACTTC
>many|TRBJ2-3|-|TRBV20-1
CSARESSDKDTQYF
TGCAGTGCTAGAGAGTCCTCTGACAAGGATACGCAGTATTTT
>-|TRBJ2-7|-|TRBV28
CASSLGRRVLELYEQYF
TGTGCCAGCAGCCTAGGCCGCCGGGTCCTGGAACTCTACGAGCAGTACTTC
>many|TRBJ2-7|-|TRBV5-1
CASSFNGYSYEQYF
TGCGCCAGCAGCTTTAACGGCTACTCCTACGAGCAGTACTTC
>many|TRBJ1-1|-|TRBV12-3/TRBV12-4
CASRDTTEAFF
TGTGCCAGCAGGGACACCACTGAAGCTTTCTTT
>-|TRBJ2-4|-|TRBV6-2/TRBV6-3
CASRRRGVIAKNIQYF
TGTGCCAGCAGAAGACGAGGGGTTATAGCCAAAAACATTCAGTACTTC
>many|TRBJ2-7|TRBD1|TRBV11-2
CASSLDGQGTYEQYF
TGTGCCAGCAGCTTAGACGGACAGGGGACCTACGAGCAGTACTTC
>once|TRBJ1-2|TRBD1|TRBV12-3/TRBV12-4
CASSSPGTGVYYGYTF
TGTGCCAGCAGTTCCCCCGGGACAGGGGTCTACTATGGCTACACCTTC
>many|TRBJ1-1|TRBD1|TRBV5-1
CASSMGGQGYTEAFF
TGCGCCAGCAGCATGGGAGGACAGGGGTACACTGAAGCTTTCTTT
>-|TRBJ2-3|-|TRBV11-2
CASSPLPGRRGGTDTQYF
TGTGCCAGCAGCCCTCTCCCTGGGCGGAGGGGGGGCACAGATACGCAGTATTTT
>many|TRBJ2-7|-|TRBV28
CASSSPGLTYEQYF
TGTGCCAGCAGCTCCCCCGGTTTGACCTACGAGCAGTACTTC
>many|TRBJ2-5|-|TRBV6-5
CASSYSFGYQETQYF
TGTGCCAGCAGTTACTCGTTTGGGTACCAAGAGACCCAGTACTTC
>many|TRBJ2-5|-|TRBV5-5
CASSYRQGQGGTQYF
TGTGCCAGCAGCTACCGACAAGGACAAGGCGGGACCCAGTACTTC
>many|TRBJ1-2|TRBD1|TRBV28
CASSSSRQGYGYTF
TGTGCCAGCAGTTCATCACGACAGGGGTACGGCTACACCTTC
>many|TRBJ2-7|-|TRBV2
CASSGGDFGYEQYF
TGTGCCAGCAGTGGAGGAGACTTTGGGTACGAGCAGTACTTC
>-|TRBJ2-2|TRBD1|TRBV10-3
CAISELEGTGKNTGELFF
TGTGCCATCAGTGAGTTAGAGGGGACAGGGAAGAACACCGGGGAGCTGTTTTTT
>-|TRBJ2-7|TRBD2|TRBV4-1
CASSQDLTSGVPYEQYF
TGCGCCAGCAGCCAAGACCTCACCAGCGGGGTACCCTACGAGCAGTACTTC
>-|TRBJ2-1|-|TRBV7-3
CASSRTDNRLEQFF
TGTGCCAGCAGCCGTACCGACAACCGACTAGAGCAGTTCTTC
>-|TRBJ1-2|TRBD1|TRBV12-3/TRBV12-4
CASSYGKQGVYTF
TGTGCCAGCAGTTATGGGAAACAGGGGGTCTACACCTTC
>-|TRBJ2-7|TRBD1|TRBV6-1
CASLQGEGNEQYF
TGTGCCAGCTTACAGGGGGAAGGTAACGAGCAGTACTTC
>-|TRBJ1-1|-|TRBV12-3/TRBV12-4
CASSLTPTGGTEAFF
TGTGCCAGCAGTCTAACCCCCACTGGGGGCACTGAAGCTTTCTTT
>many|TRBJ1-6|-|TRBV28
CASSSRGGPNPPLHF
TGTGCCAGCAGTTCTCGGGGGGGTCCCAATCCACCCCTCCACTTT
>few|TRBJ2-3|-|TRBV20-1
CSARDGGLDTQYF
TGCAGTGCTAGAGATGGGGGGCTAGATACGCAGTATTTT
>many|TRBJ1-3|-|TRBV4-1
CASSQKLSSGNTIYF
TGCGCCAGCAGCCAAAAACTATCCTCTGGAAACACCATATATTTT
>many|TRBJ2-4|TRBD2|TRBV5-1
CASSLSEVAGGSLAKNIQYF
TGCGCCAGCAGCCTGTCGGAGGTAGCGGGAGGGTCCTTAGCCAAAAACATTCAGTACTTC
>many|TRBJ2-5|TRBD2|TRBV28
CASSPPVETSGKYF
TGTGCCAGCAGTCCCCCTGTTGAGACTAGCGGAAAGTACTTC
>many|TRBJ1-5|-|TRBV20-1
CSARGRNQPQHF
TGCAGTGCTAGGGGTCGCAATCAGCCCCAGCATTTT
>many|TRBJ2-5|-|TRBV27
CASSFSRQAQETQYF
TGTGCCAGCAGTTTCTCCAGACAGGCCCAAGAGACCCAGTACTTC
>-|TRBJ1-2|-|TRBV29-1
CSALKGDTGYTF
TGCAGCGCCCTGAAGGGGGATACTGGCTACACCTTC
>-|TRBJ2-4|TRBD1|TRBV9
CASSVDRGYSIKYF
TGTGCCAGCAGCGTGGACAGGGGGTACTCCATTAAGTACTTC
>many|TRBJ2-5|-|TRBV4-2
CASSRQSGPYQETQYF
TGTGCCAGCAGCCGTCAAAGCGGGCCTTACCAAGAGACCCAGTACTTC
>many|TRBJ2-7|TRBD1|TRBV6-5
CASSYRGPLGEQYF
TGTGCCAGCAGTTACAGGGGGCCCCTAGGGGAGCAGTACTTC